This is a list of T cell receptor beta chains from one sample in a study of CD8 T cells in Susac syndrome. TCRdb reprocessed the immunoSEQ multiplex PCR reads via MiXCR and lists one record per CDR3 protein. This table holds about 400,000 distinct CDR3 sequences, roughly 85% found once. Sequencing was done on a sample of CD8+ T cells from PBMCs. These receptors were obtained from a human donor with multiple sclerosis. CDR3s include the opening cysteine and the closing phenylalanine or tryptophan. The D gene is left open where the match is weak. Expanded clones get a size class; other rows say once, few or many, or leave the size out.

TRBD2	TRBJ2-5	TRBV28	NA	CASRLAGWETQYF	TGTGCCAGCAGACTAGCGGGATGGGAGACCCAGTACTTC
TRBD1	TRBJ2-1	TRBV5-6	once	CASSRILDRGDEQFF	TGTGCCAGCAGCCGCATACTGGACAGGGGCGATGAGCAGTTCTTC
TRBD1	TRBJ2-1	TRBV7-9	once	CASSRRQGRTVGNEQFF	TGTGCCAGCAGCCGCCGACAGGGGAGAACTGTCGGCAATGAGCAGTTCTTC
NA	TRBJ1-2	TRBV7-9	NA	CASSLGPLWSYGYTF	TGTGCCAGCAGCTTAGGGCCCCTGTGGTCCTATGGCTACACCTTC
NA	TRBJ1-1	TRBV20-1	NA	CSAPHPASPNTEAFF	TGCAGTGCTCCCCACCCGGCGAGCCCGAACACTGAAGCTTTCTTT
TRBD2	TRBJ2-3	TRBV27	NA	CASSWTSGGTDTQYF	TGTGCCAGCAGTTGGACTAGCGGGGGGACAGATACGCAGTATTTT
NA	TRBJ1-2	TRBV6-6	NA	CATLDPTGDYGYTF	TGTGCCACCCTGGATCCGACAGGAGACTATGGCTACACCTTC
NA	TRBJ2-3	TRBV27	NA	CASSPSRTSATDTQYF	TGTGCCAGCAGTCCCTCGAGGACCTCCGCCACAGATACGCAGTATTTT
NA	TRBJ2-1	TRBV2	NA	CASSDGGLVTIGQFF	TGTGCCAGCAGTGACGGGGGTTTAGTTACAATAGGGCAGTTCTTC
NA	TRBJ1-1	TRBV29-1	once	CSVEGETVNTEAFF	TGCAGCGTTGAAGGGGAGACAGTGAACACTGAAGCTTTCTTT
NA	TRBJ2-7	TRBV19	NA	CASSMGRDAYEQYF	TGTGCCAGTAGCATGGGGCGGGACGCCTACGAGCAGTACTTC
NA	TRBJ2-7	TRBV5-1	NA	CASISETYEQYF	TGCGCCAGCATTTCTGAGACCTACGAGCAGTACTTC
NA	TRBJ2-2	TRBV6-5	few	CASSSGDLNTGELFF	TGTGCCAGCAGTTCGGGGGACCTTAACACCGGGGAGCTGTTTTTT
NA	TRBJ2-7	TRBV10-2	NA	CASSESGAAVYEQYF	TGCGCCAGCAGTGAGTCCGGGGCAGCCGTCTACGAGCAGTACTTC
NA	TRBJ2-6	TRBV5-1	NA	CASSFRGALDSGANVLTF	TGCGCCAGCAGCTTTAGGGGGGCTCTGGACTCTGGGGCCAACGTCCTGACTTTC
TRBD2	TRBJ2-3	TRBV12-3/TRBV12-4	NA	CASSKGLAEKGVTDTQYF	TGTGCCAGCAGCAAGGGACTAGCGGAAAAGGGGGTCACAGATACGCAGTATTTT
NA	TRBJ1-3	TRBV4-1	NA	CASSQATSGNTIYF	TGCGCCAGCAGCCAAGCGACATCTGGAAACACCATATATTTT
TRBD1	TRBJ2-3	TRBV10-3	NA	CAISEEGQVITDTQYF	TGTGCCATCAGTGAGGAAGGACAGGTTATAACAGATACGCAGTATTTT
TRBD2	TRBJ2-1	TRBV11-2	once	CASSLSEREGPTYNEQFF	TGTGCCAGCAGCTTATCCGAGCGGGAGGGCCCGACCTACAATGAGCAGTTCTTC
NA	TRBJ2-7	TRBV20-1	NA	CSASSLRVDSYEQYF	TGCAGTGCTAGCTCCCTTAGGGTCGACTCCTACGAGCAGTACTTC
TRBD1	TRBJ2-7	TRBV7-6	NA	CASSSGAGQGVYEQYF	TGTGCCAGCAGCTCAGGAGCGGGACAGGGGGTCTACGAGCAGTACTTC
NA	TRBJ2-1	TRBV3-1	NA	CASSQAGVAVSYNEQFF	TGTGCCAGCAGCCAAGCGGGGGTAGCGGTATCCTACAATGAGCAGTTCTTC
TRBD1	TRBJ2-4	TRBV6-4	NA	CASMPGQGVDIQYF	TGTGCCAGCATGCCGGGACAGGGTGTAGACATTCAGTACTTC
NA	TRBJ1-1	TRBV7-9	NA	CASSLRPTEAFF	TGTGCCAGCAGCTTGAGGCCCACTGAAGCTTTCTTT
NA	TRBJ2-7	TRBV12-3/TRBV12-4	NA	CASSLIDSFTLSYEQYF	TGTGCCAGCAGTTTAATAGACTCCTTTACCCTCTCCTACGAGCAGTACTTC
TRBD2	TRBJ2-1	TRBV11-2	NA	CASSLVPTSASYNEQFF	TGTGCCAGCAGCTTAGTCCCGACTAGCGCGTCCTACAATGAGCAGTTCTTC
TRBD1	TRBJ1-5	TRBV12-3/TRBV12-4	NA	CASRTGEDRGQPQHF	TGTGCCAGCAGGACAGGGGAGGATCGTGGTCAGCCCCAGCATTTT
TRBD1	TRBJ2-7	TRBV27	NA	CASSLGVRGHEQYF	TGTGCCAGCAGTCTGGGGGTCAGGGGGCACGAGCAGTACTTC
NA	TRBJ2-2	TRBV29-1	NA	CSVLGTATNTGELFF	TGCAGCGTTCTGGGGACCGCGACGAACACCGGGGAGCTGTTTTTT
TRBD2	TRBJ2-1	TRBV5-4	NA	CACRRAGDNEQFF	TGTGCCTGCAGAAGGGCGGGGGACAATGAGCAGTTCTTC
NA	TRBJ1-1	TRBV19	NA	CASSIGVMNTEAFF	TGTGCCAGTAGTATCGGCGTTATGAACACTGAAGCTTTCTTT
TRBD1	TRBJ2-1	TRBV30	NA	CAWTQTGDAYNEQFF	TGTGCCTGGACCCAGACAGGGGATGCCTACAATGAGCAGTTCTTC
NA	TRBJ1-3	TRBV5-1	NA	CASSPSVGNTIYF	TGCGCCAGCAGCCCCTCGGTGGGAAACACCATATATTTT
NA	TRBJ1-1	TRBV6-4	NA	CASSDGGRSIGEAFF	TGTGCCAGCAGTGACGGAGGACGTTCAATCGGTGAAGCTTTCTTT
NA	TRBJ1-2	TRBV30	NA	CAWSVVWNYGYTF	TGTGCCTGGAGTGTGGTTTGGAACTATGGCTACACCTTC
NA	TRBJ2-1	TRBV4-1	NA	CASSLTGPVLFF	TGCGCCAGCAGCCTTACCGGCCCAGTGTTGTTCTTC
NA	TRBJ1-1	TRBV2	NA	CASSGWEGDTEAFF	TGTGCCAGCAGTGGTTGGGAGGGTGACACTGAAGCTTTCTTT
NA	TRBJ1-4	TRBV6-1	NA	CASSEPPGATNGKLFF	TGTGCCAGCAGTGAACCTCCGGGAGCAACTAATGGAAAACTGTTTTTT
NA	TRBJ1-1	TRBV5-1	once	CASSPSDGTRTDEAFF	TGCGCCAGCAGCCCGTCCGACGGGACACGGACTGATGAAGCTTTCTTT
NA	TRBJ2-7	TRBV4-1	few	CASSQGSVYEQYF	TGCGCCAGCAGCCAAGGTTCAGTCTACGAGCAGTACTTC
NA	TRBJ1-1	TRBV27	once	CASRPPGYTEAFF	TGTGCCAGCAGGCCCCCCGGGTACACTGAAGCTTTCTTT
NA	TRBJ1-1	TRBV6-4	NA	CASSDSKGAFF	TGTGCCAGCAGTGACTCAAAAGGGGCTTTCTTT